This T cell receptor (beta chain) was found in a study of early T cells in non-severe SARS-CoV-2 infection. At the level of the study: Unpaired chains resulted from sequencing bulk RNA of unsorted whole blood.

General study results and limits: Lookups in VDJdb leaned toward anti-spike CD8 responses and missed private and CD4 specificities.

Individual cDNA molecules received unique molecular identifiers. A single record per CDR3 protein comes from TCRdb applying MiXCR to the 5' RACE reads. The sample includes roughly 30,000 distinct CDR3 sequences, about 6.6% of them seen just once. In its sample, this clonotype was seen many times. Its antigen is undetermined. The CDR3 is made up of 16 amino acids. CDR1 is SGHVS and CDR2 is FQNEAQ in the germline V gene. V was trimmed by 1 base and J by 3 bases, leaving 13 bases between them. Sequences were derived from whole blood, sampled at baseline. The J gene is TRBJ2-1, the V gene TRBV7-8; D unresolved. This clonotype originated in an adult who was a healthcare worker with PCR-confirmed SARS-CoV-2 infection or an uninfected control (not recorded which). The CDR3 spells CASSLVPRSLYNEQFF. CDR3 DNA sequence: TGTGCCAGCAGCTTAGTCCCCAGGAGCCTCTACAATGAGCAGTTCTTC.